The clone carrying this T cell receptor (beta chain) was found once. Its target is unknown. Template material for amplifying TCR beta CDR3 regions consisted of RNA transcripts. HTBI primers were used for first-round RT-PCR of the TCR CDR3. TCRdb redid the calling of the multiplex PCR reads with MiXCR, one entry per CDR3 protein. The sample carries about 600,000 distinct CDR3 sequences, around 14% recorded once. This specimen comes from a study of T cells in Graves' hyperthyroidism and ophthalmopathy. At the level of the study: Blood from the periphery was taken at initial diagnosis, before any treatment. Findings and caveats of the study: Separating ophthalmopathy from stable hyperthyroidism was achieved by a 13 V-J model. In the blood, most expanded thyroid clonotypes above 0.001 appeared as well.

A roughly 9.7 ml volume of fresh peripheral blood provided the PBMCs. The sequencing sample was made of blood. The TCR sequence derives from a woman aged 18-29 years with Graves' ophthalmopathy.

CDR3 sequence: CASSLAPGAEQYF. Written as DNA, the CDR3 is TGTGCCAGCAGTTTGGCCCCCGGGGCCGAGCAGTACTTC. The V gene is TRBV27, the J gene TRBJ2-7, with D possibly being TRBD1 or TRBD2 (5 bases each). V gave up 3 bases and J gave up 6 bases, with 12 bases separating them. Germline CDR1 reads MNHEY; CDR2 reads SMNVEV (reference sequence). This CDR3 is built from 13 residues.